This TCR beta chain was documented in a study of T cell responses to AZD1222 COVID-19 vaccine. Sequenced by immunoSEQ multiplex PCR; TCRdb stores in-frame clones only, minus some. In the table there are approximately 84,000 clones, roughly 85% of which are singletons. In germline, CDR1 is MDHEN, CDR2 SYDVKM. The V segment lost 4 bases and the J segment 6 bases; nucleotides outside the gene matches: 6. The CDR3 extends over 16 amino acids. The receptor was derived from an adult who received the AZD1222 COVID-19 vaccine. Sequences were derived from peripheral blood, sampled 28 days after the second AZD1222 dose. The chain carries TRBV28 and TRBJ2-2; 12 positions agree with TRBD2. CDR3 in DNA: TGTGCCAGCAGTTACCCTCTAGCGGGAGGGCCCGGGGAGCTGTTTTTT. Amino acids: CASSYPLAGGPGELFF.